Sequencing of this T cell receptor (beta chain) was carried out in a study of CD8 T cells in Susac syndrome. With 1 base removed from V and 7 bases from J, the gap between germline ends came to 10 bases. Germline-derived CDR1 and CDR2 are MNHNS and SASEGT. The CDR3 covers 13 residues. An amount of RNA that ranged from roughly 0.5 to 1 ug was reverse transcribed with random hexamers. By means of immunoSEQ multiplex PCR, TCR beta CDR3 spanning 54 Vbeta and 13 Jbeta underwent amplification. Via MiXCR, TCRdb re-called the immunoSEQ multiplex PCR reads, giving one row per CDR3 protein. The repertoire includes more than 75,000 distinct CDR3 sequences, over 80% of them detected once, and roughly 0.3% sits in the top ten.

This TCR derives from a human donor in good health. The chain links TRBV6-1 to TRBJ2-5; unclear D gene. The sample was CD8+ T cells from PBMCs. CDR3 bases: TGTGCCAGCAGTGAAGAGGTGGAAGTGACCCAGTACTTC. Translated, it gives CASSEEVEVTQYF.